A selection of T cell receptor beta chains follows, all from one sample in a study of neurological immune-mediated disorders. TCRdb passed the 5' RACE reads through MiXCR, listing each CDR3 protein once. The sample has more than 13,000 distinct CDR3 sequences; 6% to 8% are singletons. Sequenced sample: CD8+ T cells from blood. The receptor source for this set is a woman aged 40-49 years in good health. The CDR3 runs from the conserved cysteine through the conserved F or W. A D gene is named only where the DNA matches it firmly. Only some rows state a clone size, as once, few, many or a class for expanded clones.

CDR3aa: CASSQVWSSGANVLTF
CDR3nt: TGTGCCAGCAGCCAAGTTTGGAGCTCTGGGGCCAACGTCCTGACTTTC
abundance: many
v_gene: TRBV3-1
d_gene: NA
j_gene: TRBJ2-6

CDR3aa: CSARDGPEIPPTATNEKLFF
CDR3nt: TGCAGTGCTAGAGACGGACCAGAGATACCTCCTACAGCAACTAATGAAAAACTGTTTTTT
abundance: NA
v_gene: TRBV20-1
d_gene: NA
j_gene: TRBJ1-4

CDR3aa: CSALSGTSGSNEQFF
CDR3nt: TGCAGTGCTCTCTCCGGGACTAGCGGATCCAATGAGCAGTTCTTC
abundance: many
v_gene: TRBV20-1
d_gene: TRBD2
j_gene: TRBJ2-1

CDR3aa: CSARERTGREKEQYF
CDR3nt: TGCAGTGCTAGAGAACGGACAGGGCGCGAAAAGGAGCAGTACTTC
abundance: many
v_gene: TRBV20-1
d_gene: TRBD1
j_gene: TRBJ2-7

CDR3aa: CASSQDTGLLSVYEQFF
CDR3nt: TGCGCCAGCAGCCAAGATACGGGACTATTGTCAGTCTATGAGCAGTTCTTC
abundance: many
v_gene: TRBV4-1
d_gene: TRBD2
j_gene: TRBJ2-1

CDR3aa: CSASLAGGTDTQYF
CDR3nt: TGCAGTGCTTCTCTAGCGGGAGGGACAGATACGCAGTATTTT
abundance: many
v_gene: TRBV20-1
d_gene: TRBD2
j_gene: TRBJ2-3

CDR3aa: CAISGNDRRYGYTF
CDR3nt: TGTGCCATCAGTGGTAATGACAGACGCTATGGCTACACCTTC
abundance: many
v_gene: TRBV10-3
d_gene: NA
j_gene: TRBJ1-2

CDR3aa: CASSLGTSSYEQYF
CDR3nt: TGCGCCAGCAGCCTCGGGACGTCGTCCTACGAGCAGTACTTC
abundance: many
v_gene: TRBV5-1
d_gene: NA
j_gene: TRBJ2-7

CDR3aa: CSARDRGAGELFF
CDR3nt: TGCAGTGCTAGGGACAGGGGCGCCGGGGAGCTGTTTTTT
abundance: few
v_gene: TRBV20-1
d_gene: TRBD1
j_gene: TRBJ2-2

CDR3aa: CASSLGSASGNTIYF
CDR3nt: TGTGCCAGCAGCTTAGGCTCAGCCTCTGGAAACACCATATATTTT
abundance: many
v_gene: TRBV5-6
d_gene: NA
j_gene: TRBJ1-3

CDR3aa: CASSFAGRAGYEQYF
CDR3nt: TGTGCCAGCAGTTTTGCCGGGAGGGCTGGCTACGAGCAGTACTTC
abundance: many
v_gene: TRBV12-3/TRBV12-4
d_gene: TRBD2
j_gene: TRBJ2-7

CDR3aa: CASSPTTSIDPLEQYF
CDR3nt: TGTGCCAGCAGCCCCACGACTAGCATCGACCCTCTCGAGCAGTACTTC
abundance: many
v_gene: TRBV7-6
d_gene: TRBD2
j_gene: TRBJ2-7

CDR3aa: CASSTGQNSYNEQFF
CDR3nt: TGCGCCAGCAGCACGGGACAAAACTCCTACAATGAGCAGTTCTTC
abundance: many
v_gene: TRBV5-1
d_gene: NA
j_gene: TRBJ2-1

CDR3aa: CSVVSQANYGYTF
CDR3nt: TGCAGCGTTGTCTCACAAGCTAACTATGGCTACACCTTC
abundance: many
v_gene: TRBV29-1
d_gene: NA
j_gene: TRBJ1-2

CDR3aa: CASSWGRTNEQYF
CDR3nt: TGTGCCAGCAGTTGGGGGAGGACCAACGAGCAGTACTTC
abundance: many
v_gene: TRBV27
d_gene: NA
j_gene: TRBJ2-7

CDR3aa: CASRDPEGADTQYF
CDR3nt: TGTGCCAGCCGGGACCCGGAGGGCGCAGATACGCAGTATTTT
abundance: many
v_gene: TRBV6-6
d_gene: NA
j_gene: TRBJ2-3

CDR3aa: CASSSDRNEQYF
CDR3nt: TGTGCCAGCAGCTCCGACAGGAACGAGCAGTACTTC
abundance: many
v_gene: TRBV11-1
d_gene: NA
j_gene: TRBJ2-7

CDR3aa: CSALNPDTQYF
CDR3nt: TGCAGTGCTTTAAATCCAGATACGCAGTATTTT
abundance: many
v_gene: TRBV20-1
d_gene: NA
j_gene: TRBJ2-3

CDR3aa: CVSSEVVGSPGELFF
CDR3nt: TGTGTCAGCAGTGAGGTAGTAGGGTCACCCGGAGAGCTGTTTTTT
abundance: few
v_gene: TRBV27
d_gene: NA
j_gene: TRBJ2-2

CDR3aa: CASSNRRSDEKLFF
CDR3nt: TGTGCCAGCAGCAATCGGAGGAGTGATGAAAAACTGTTTTTT
abundance: many
v_gene: TRBV21-1
d_gene: NA
j_gene: TRBJ1-4

CDR3aa: CASSLGRTGVGGANVLTF
CDR3nt: TGTGCCAGCAGCTTAGGGAGGACAGGGGTTGGTGGGGCCAACGTCCTGACTTTC
abundance: medium-sized
v_gene: TRBV7-6
d_gene: TRBD1
j_gene: TRBJ2-6

CDR3aa: CASSHPSGNTIYF
CDR3nt: TGTGCCAGCAGCCATCCCTCTGGAAACACCATATATTTT
abundance: many
v_gene: TRBV7-9
d_gene: NA
j_gene: TRBJ1-3

CDR3aa: CASRPLRRADTQYF
CDR3nt: TGTGCCAGCAGGCCCCTGAGGCGGGCAGATACGCAGTATTTT
abundance: many
v_gene: TRBV5-6
d_gene: NA
j_gene: TRBJ2-3

CDR3aa: CASSSRGRAYNEQFF
CDR3nt: TGTGCCAGCAGTTCCCGCGGGAGGGCCTACAATGAGCAGTTCTTC
abundance: many
v_gene: TRBV12-3/TRBV12-4
d_gene: TRBD2
j_gene: TRBJ2-1

CDR3aa: CASSGLAGVEQYF
CDR3nt: TGTGCCAGCAGCGGGCTAGCGGGAGTAGAGCAGTACTTC
abundance: many
v_gene: TRBV12-3/TRBV12-4
d_gene: TRBD2
j_gene: TRBJ2-7

CDR3aa: CASSSGLSNNEQFF
CDR3nt: TGTGCCAGCAGTTCGGGGCTTTCCAACAATGAGCAGTTCTTC
abundance: many
v_gene: TRBV28
d_gene: NA
j_gene: TRBJ2-1

CDR3aa: CASSEGGYMNTEAFF
CDR3nt: TGTGCCAGCAGTGAAGGCGGATACATGAACACTGAAGCTTTCTTT
abundance: many
v_gene: TRBV2
d_gene: NA
j_gene: TRBJ1-1

CDR3aa: CSVPRGEQFF
CDR3nt: TGCAGTGTCCCTCGGGGGGAGCAGTTCTTC
abundance: many
v_gene: TRBV20-1
d_gene: NA
j_gene: TRBJ2-1